Below are 11 T cell receptor beta chains sequenced from a single sample in a study of T cells after posttransplantation cyclophosphamide. TCRdb's copy holds only in-frame clones and misses some; the assay was immunoSEQ multiplex PCR. The sample holds around 30,000 clones, 70% to 90% seen once. The sample comprised PBMCs. The receptors derive from a woman aged 35 to 49 with a blood cancer, CMV-positive, and with a related stem cell donor.

The V and J genes are TRBV2 and TRBJ1-1; TRBD1 might be the D (5 bases). V lost 1 base to trimming and J lost 6 bases, with 15 bases between them. The CDR3 has 15 residues. Germline assignment: CDR1 SNHLY and CDR2 FYNNEI. CDR3 sequence (DNA): TGTGCCAGCAGTGAAGAAGGCCCCCTAGGGGCTGAAGCTTTCTTT. As protein: CASSEEGPLGAEAFF.

The rearrangement links TRBV11-3 to TRBJ2-3, with a possible D match to TRBD1 (6 bases). V dropped 5 bases and J dropped 1 base, with 10 bases sitting between them. Germline V gives CDR1 SGHNT, CDR2 YENEEA. CDR3 length equals 14 residues. The CDR3 reads CASSPRTGTDTQYF. For the CDR3, the DNA is TGTGCCAGCAGCCCACGGACAGGCACAGATACGCAGTATTTT. Full variable domain (rest looked up from reference TRBV11-3 and TRBJ2-3): EAGVVQSPRYKIIEKKQPVAFWCNPISGHNTLYWYLQNLGQGPELLIRYENEEAVDDSQLPKDRFSAERLKGVDSTLKIQPAELGDSAVYLCASSPRTGTDTQYFGPGTRLTVL.

This chain joins TRBV28 and TRBJ1-3; 9 nucleotides align to TRBD1. The germline CDR1 and CDR2 sequences are MDHEN and SYDVKM. The CDR3 extends over 19 amino acids. Germline trimming cut 3 bases from V and 2 bases from J; bases unmatched to any gene: 14. Written as DNA, the CDR3 is TGTGCCAGCAGTTTGGTCCTAAAACAAACAGGGGGCACTGGAAACACCATATATTTT. Encoded protein: CASSLVLKQTGGTGNTIYF.

This clone appeared a few times. V usage is TRBV5-1 and J usage is TRBJ1-2, with D maybe TRBD1 (5 bases). With 9 bases removed from V and 3 bases from J, the gap between germline ends came to 18 bases. The CDR3 is 14 amino acids. CDR1 is SGHRS, CDR2 YFSETQ, per germline. The CDR3 loop is CANGVKGLDYGYTF. In nucleotides, the CDR3 is TGCGCCAACGGCGTTAAGGGGTTGGACTATGGCTACACCTTC. Complete variable domain (other parts from reference TRBV5-1 and TRBJ1-2): KAGVTQTPRYLIKTRGQQVTLSCSPISGHRSVSWYQQTPGQGLQFLFEYFSETQRNKGNFPGRFSGRQFSNSRSEMNVSTLELGDSALYLCANGVKGLDYGYTFGSGTRLTVV.

The rearrangement joins TRBV27 to TRBJ1-1; 11 bases fit TRBD1. J gave up 0 bases and V 2 bases, and 8 bases lay outside the gene matches. This CDR3 has 18 residues. CDR1 is MNHEY, CDR2 SMNVEV, per germline (reference sequence). In DNA form, the CDR3 reads TGTGCCAGCAGTTTAGTTGCCGGGACAGGGGGGATGAACACTGAAGCTTTCTTT. As protein: CASSLVAGTGGMNTEAFF.

This clone is a singleton in its sample. CDR3 DNA sequence: TGTGCCAGCAGCGCTCGCTTTAGCGGGGGGGGGTCAGATACGCAGTATTTT. Protein: CASSARFSGGGSDTQYF. The chain links TRBV9 to TRBJ2-3, with 11 bases matching TRBD2. Trimming took 3 bases from V and 4 from J; bases not matched to a gene: 10. Germline CDR1 SGDLS, CDR2 YYNGEE. The CDR3 runs to 17 residues.

The V call is TRBV29-1, the J call TRBJ1-6; D remains unclear. The V end lost 7 bases, the J end lost 7 bases, and 14 bases lay between the germline ends. The CDR3 covers 13 residues. Germline CDR1 and CDR2: SQVTM and ANQGSEA. CDR3 amino acids: CSARAGLNSPLHF. In nucleotides, the CDR3 is TGCAGCGCCCGGGCGGGGTTGAATTCACCCCTCCACTTT.

The V and J genes are TRBV6-5 and TRBJ1-6; maybe TRBD1 (5 bases). The germline CDR1 and CDR2 sequences are MNHEY and SVGAGI. The ends were cut back, 5 bases at V and 16 bases at J, with 15 bases in the middle. The CDR3 is made up of 12 amino acids. The CDR3 reads CASSQGQGALHF. The CDR3 nucleotides are TGTGCCAGCAGTCAAGGACAAGGGGCGCTCCACTTT.

The chain links TRBV7-9 to TRBJ2-7; D gene ambiguous. Germline assignment: CDR1 SEHNR and CDR2 FQNEAQ (reference sequence). V was shortened by 5 bases and J by 2 bases, with 10 bases between the two germline ends. The length of the CDR3 is 13 residues. The CDR3 sequence is CASSTTDTYEQYF. CDR3 bases: TGTGCCAGCAGCACAACCGACACCTACGAGCAGTACTTC.

This chain uses TRBV18 with TRBJ1-1, with D tentatively TRBD1 (5 bases). Trimming shortened V by 6 bases and J by 6 bases, and 17 bases separated the two germline ends. CDR3 length: 14 amino acids. Germline CDR1 and CDR2: KGHSH and LQKENI. In nucleotides, the CDR3 is TGTGCCAGCTCCCTAGACAAGGGGCGCTCTGAAGCTTTCTTT. It is translated as CASSLDKGRSEAFF.

The J gene is TRBJ2-1, the V gene TRBV21-1; TRBD2, the D gene given by the table, was not confirmed from the DNA. TRBV21-1 counts as a pseudogene. CDR3 size: 17 residues. DNA for the CDR3: TGTGCCAGCAGCAAGTGCGGGCCGGGACTAGCGGACAATGAGCAGTTCTTC. It yields the protein CASSKCGPGLADNEQFF.